This T cell receptor (beta chain) was found in a study of cytomegalovirus exposure and HLA in healthy donors. Background on the study: Of the donors genotyped, approximately 400 in all, 75% to 90% fell in the Caucasian-associated ancestry cluster.

To note about this clone: Its antigen is undetermined.

This CDR3 spans 14 amino acids. V shed 4 bases and J shed 3 bases, with 12 bases lying between them. Germline V gene sequence: CDR1 KGHSH, CDR2 LQKENI. Points from the study as a whole: In a later analysis, most CMV-associated TCR beta chains appeared HLA-restricted.

The PCR was carried out with 60 Vbeta primers and 13 Jbeta primers. The method was immunoSEQ multiplex PCR; TCRdb's version includes in-frame clones alone and lacks a portion of them. Across tens of thousands of clones, the top ten clones capture roughly 23% of the sample. This chain connects TRBV18 to TRBJ1-2; D call uncertain. The source material was PBMCs. The TCR was taken from a man aged 55 to 70 in good health and CMV-seropositive. As DNA, the CDR3 is TGTGCCAGCTCACTCATTGCCGGGGACTATGGCTACACCTTC. Protein: CASSLIAGDYGYTF.